This T cell receptor beta chain was retrieved from a study of blood T cells in healthy people across ages. Per the germline V gene, CDR1 is SGHRS and CDR2 is YFSETQ. The V gene lost 3 bases and the J gene lost 2 bases, with 20 bases spanning the gap. The CDR3 runs 17 residues. The second PCR ran about 6 to 11 cycles with a sample-barcoded 5' primer and J-beta primers. One entry per CDR3 protein results from TCRdb running MiXCR on the 5' RACE reads. Of about 810,000 distinct CDR3 sequences detected, around 36% appear once; the ten largest clones hold 10% to 15%. In its sample, this clonotype was seen a few times.

The sample was blood. This chain links TRBV5-1 with TRBJ1-2; D ambiguous. The sequence was obtained from a man aged 18-30 years in good health. The CDR3 loop is CASSSGIPNTLNYGYTF. In nucleotides, the CDR3 is TGCGCCAGCAGCTCCGGTATCCCTAACACCCTCAACTATGGCTACACCTTC. The full variable domain, with the rest looked up from reference TRBV5-1 and TRBJ1-2, is KAGVTQTPRYLIKTRGQQVTLSCSPISGHRSVSWYQQTPGQGLQFLFEYFSETQRNKGNFPGRFSGRQFSNSRSEMNVSTLELGDSALYLCASSSGIPNTLNYGYTFGSGTRLTVV.